Below are 31 T cell receptor beta chains sequenced from a single sample in a study of spatial heterogeneity in lung cancer. The time point was: sample taken at primary tumor resection. Which antigens these TCRs recognize remains unknown. TCRdb redid the calling of the 5' RACE reads with MiXCR, one entry per CDR3 protein. The sample lists 7,500 to 9,500 distinct CDR3 sequences; under 9% were seen once. Study conclusions and caveats: Counts that tracked tumor mutation counts were those of expanded intratumoral alpha and beta TCRs.

Sequencing was performed on lung tumor tissue, taken at surgery. The source of these receptors is a male donor with early-stage non-small cell lung cancer.

This clonotype ranks as medium-sized (0.01 to 0.1%). CDR3 residues: CSASIRTGGADEQYF. The CDR3 DNA is TGCAGTGCTAGCATTAGAACAGGGGGCGCCGACGAGCAGTACTTC. The chain is built from TRBV20-1 and TRBJ2-7; 9 bases align to TRBD1. The germline V gene has CDR1 DFQATT and CDR2 SNEGSKA (reference sequence). This CDR3 comprises 15 residues. With 3 bases clipped from V and 5 bases from J, the junction kept 11 bases outside the gene matches.

This clonotype showed up many times. The DNA for the CDR3 is TGTGCCAGCAGTTACTCGAAACAGACCACTGAAGCTTTCTTT. It specifies CASSYSKQTTEAFF. The V gene is TRBV6-5, the J gene TRBJ1-1; D is unclear. Germline CDR1 MNHEY, CDR2 SVGAGI. The CDR3 has 14 residues. V lost 0 bases, J lost 4 bases, and 9 bases lay in between.

This clonotype came up many times. The chain carries TRBV4-1 and TRBJ2-3; 13 bases are shared with TRBD2. The CDR3 is 16 amino acids. The germline V gene has CDR1 MGHRA and CDR2 YSYEKL. The V segment lost 4 bases and the J segment 11 bases; nucleotides outside the gene matches: 12. The CDR3 DNA reads as TGCGCCAGCAGCCCTTCAACTAGCGGGAGGGCTTCGGTGCAGTATTTT. Its translation: CASSPSTSGRASVQYF.

The genes are TRBV29-1 and TRBJ1-1; no firm D call. The CDR3 has 11 amino acids. Trimming cost V 4 bases and J 8 bases, with 11 bases left between them. Germline assignment: CDR1 SQVTM and CDR2 ANQGSEA. DNA for the CDR3: TGCAGCGTTGTAGGTGTGGAAGAAGCTTTCTTT. Translating gives CSVVGVEEAFF. The variable domain in full, with the rest retrieved from reference TRBV29-1 and TRBJ1-1, is SAVISQKPSRDICQRGTSLTIQCQVDSQVTMMFWYRQQPGQSLTLIATANQGSEATYESGFVIDKFPISRPNLTFSTLTVSNMSPEDSSIYLCSVVGVEEAFFGQGTRLTVV.

This clonotype was recorded a few times. V is TRBV7-8 and J is TRBJ2-7; D ambiguous. The germline gives CDR1 SGHVS, CDR2 FQNEAQ. V was shortened by 5 bases and J by 2 bases, with 7 bases between the two germline ends. There are 12 residues in the CDR3. The CDR3 nucleotides read TGTGCCAGCAGCCCCCGGACCTACGAGCAGTACTTC. Its protein is CASSPRTYEQYF.

V and J are TRBV12-3 or TRBV12-4 and TRBJ2-1; weak D call: TRBD1 (5 bases). The CDR3 extends over 14 amino acids. The V gene lost 5 bases and the J gene lost 3 bases, with 11 bases spanning the gap. CDR3 sequence: CASSTTQDYNEQFF. The CDR3 bases are TGTGCCAGCAGTACCACACAGGACTACAATGAGCAGTTCTTC.

This clonotype was picked up many times. The chain is built from TRBV20-1 and TRBJ1-2, with D possibly being TRBD1 (5 bases). V was shortened by 0 bases and J by 2 bases, with 10 bases between the two germline ends. The CDR3 runs to 14 residues. CDR1 and CDR2 from the germline V gene are DFQATT and SNEGSKA (reference sequence). Written as DNA, the CDR3 is TGCAGTGCTAGAGATCAGGGCAGGAACTATGGCTACACCTTC. This codes for CSARDQGRNYGYTF.

This clonotype was counted ten times or more. The chain carries TRBV12-3 or TRBV12-4 and TRBJ1-3; no firm D call. This CDR3 has 14 amino acids. V was clipped by 1 base and J by 0 bases, with 4 bases between them. CDR3 loop: CASSLGSSGNTIYF. The CDR3 region has the DNA TGTGCCAGCAGTTTAGGGTCCTCTGGAAACACCATATATTTT.

This clonotype was seen repeatedly, ten times or more. The gene calls are TRBV14 and TRBJ2-7; D unclear. This CDR3 has 15 residues. Trimming left V 3 bases short and J 0 bases short, with 12 bases between. CDR1 is SGHDN and CDR2 is FVKESK in the germline V gene. CDR3 protein: CASSHISDLSYEQYF. Here the CDR3 DNA reads TGTGCCAGCAGCCATATCTCGGACCTCTCCTACGAGCAGTACTTC.

In its sample, this clonotype is medium-sized. The genes are TRBV2 and TRBJ2-7; D possibly corresponds to TRBD1 (5 bases). The CDR3 consists of 14 residues. Germline V CDR1 and CDR2: SNHLY, FYNNEI. V was shortened by 8 bases and J by 5 bases, with 19 bases between the two germline ends. This CDR3 is CASSPRQFNHEQYF. The DNA of the CDR3 is TGTGCCAGCTCGCCCCGACAGTTCAACCACGAGCAGTACTTC.

In its sample, this clonotype is medium-sized. The chain is built from TRBV7-2 and TRBJ2-1; 14 bases match TRBD2. Germline CDR1 and CDR2: SGHTA and FQGNSA. This CDR3 contains 18 residues. Trimming cost V 6 bases and J 5 bases; bases outside gene matches: 12. CDR3 in DNA: TGTGCCAGCAGTCGGACTAGCGGGGGGCCGACCACTAACAATGAGCAGTTCTTC. It translates to CASSRTSGGPTTNNEQFF.

By frequency in the sample, this clonotype is medium-sized. This rearrangement joins TRBV6-6 to TRBJ1-6; 8 bases are shared with TRBD1. This CDR3 has 16 amino acids. V lost 8 bases and J lost 7; bases outside the gene matches: 13. CDR1 is MNHNY, CDR2 SVGAGI, per germline (reference sequence). CDR3 residues: CASGPLGQGLNSPLHF. In DNA form, the CDR3 reads TGTGCCAGCGGACCACTAGGACAGGGTCTGAATTCACCCCTCCACTTT.

The sample holds many counts of this clonotype. The chain employs TRBV6-6 and TRBJ1-1, with D maybe TRBD1 (5 bases). CDR3 length: 13 residues. Germline assignment: CDR1 MNHNY and CDR2 SVGAGI (reference sequence). Deletions cut 11 bases from V and 0 bases from J, with 13 bases between. CDR3 in amino acids: CAGSVGVNTEAFF. The CDR3 DNA reads TGTGCCGGGTCCGTGGGGGTGAACACTGAAGCTTTCTTT.

This clonotype showed up many times. V usage is TRBV6-2 or TRBV6-3 and J usage is TRBJ1-5; no clear D. The CDR3 has 14 residues. Germline V gene sequence: CDR1 MNHEY, CDR2 SVGEGT. Trimming cost V 6 bases and J 6 bases, with 15 bases left between them. The CDR3 here is CASSPSAKSQPQHF. CDR3 sequence (DNA): TGTGCCAGCAGCCCCTCGGCTAAGAGTCAGCCCCAGCATTTT.

Sample share makes this clonotype medium-sized (0.01 to 0.1%). This rearrangement joins TRBV7-9 to TRBJ2-7, with D unclear. CDR1 SEHNR and CDR2 FQNEAQ come from the germline V gene (reference sequence). CDR3 length: 13 residues. V lost 3 bases and J 2 bases, leaving 8 bases between the germline ends. The CDR3: CASSFSAAYEQYF. In nucleotides, the CDR3 is TGTGCCAGCAGCTTTTCGGCAGCCTACGAGCAGTACTTC. The whole variable domain, remainder taken from reference TRBV7-9 and TRBJ2-7, is DTGVSQNPRHKITKRGQNVTFRCDPISEHNRLYWYRQTLGQGPEFLTYFQNEAQLEKSRLLSDRFSAERPKGSFSTLEIQRTEQGDSAMYLCASSFSAAYEQYFGPGTRLTVT.

By share, this clonotype counts as medium-sized. The rearrangement joins TRBV3-1 to TRBJ1-2; 10 bases map to TRBD1. This CDR3 region has 14 residues. Per the germline V gene, CDR1 is LGHDT and CDR2 is YNNKEL (reference sequence). Trimming cost V 5 bases and J 6 bases; bases outside gene matches: 6. CDR3 amino acids: CASSFRQGADGYTF. The CDR3 nucleotides are TGTGCCAGCAGCTTTCGACAGGGGGCAGATGGCTACACCTTC. Using reference TRBV3-1 and TRBJ1-2 for the parts outside the CDR3, the full variable domain is DTAVSQTPKYLVTQMGNDKSIKCEQNLGHDTMYWYKQDSKKFLKIMFSYNNKELIINETVPNRFSPKSPDKAHLNLHINSLELGDSAVYFCASSFRQGADGYTFGSGTRLTVV.

This clonotype came up many times. This chain joins TRBV20-1 and TRBJ2-3; D perhaps matches TRBD2 (6 bases). From germline, CDR1 is DFQATT and CDR2 SNEGSKA (reference sequence). Trimming shortened V by 3 bases and J by 1 base, and 11 bases separated the two germline ends. There are 14 residues in the CDR3. The CDR3 region is CSARGEVGTDTQYF. CDR3 DNA sequence: TGCAGTGCTAGGGGGGAGGTGGGCACAGATACGCAGTATTTT.

The table lists this clonotype with many counts. V and J are TRBV13 and TRBJ2-1; 8 bases are a match to TRBD2. CDR1 and CDR2 (germline): PRHDT, FYEKMQ (reference sequence). The V segment lost 5 bases and the J segment 0 bases; nucleotides outside the gene matches: 6. The CDR3 contains 16 residues. The CDR3 region has the DNA TGTGCCAGCAGCCCTGCGGGGGGCCCCTCCTACAATGAGCAGTTCTTC. Amino acids: CASSPAGGPSYNEQFF. Filled out from reference TRBV13 and TRBJ2-1, the complete variable domain reads AAGVIQSPRHLIKEKRETATLKCYPIPRHDTVYWYQQGPGQDPQFLISFYEKMQSDKGSIPDRFSAQQFSDYHSELNMSSLELGDSALYFCASSPAGGPSYNEQFFGPGTRLTVL.

This clonotype came up many times. The V call is TRBV6-1, the J call TRBJ1-5, with a possible D match to TRBD1 (6 bases). This CDR3 is 16 amino acids long. The V and J ends lost 6 bases and 0 bases respectively, with 15 bases between them. CDR1 and CDR2 from the germline V gene are MNHNS and SASEGT. Written as DNA, the CDR3 is TGTGCCAGCAGAGGGGGGTATTCCTCTAGCAATCAGCCCCAGCATTTT. This sequence encodes CASRGGYSSSNQPQHF.

This clonotype was counted at least ten times. The chain combines TRBV20-1 with TRBJ2-1, with TRBD2 matching 7 bases. Germline CDR1 and CDR2: DFQATT and SNEGSKA (reference sequence). Trimming took 0 bases from V and 6 from J; bases not matched to a gene: 14. The length of the CDR3 is 17 residues. CDR3 bases: TGCAGTGCTAGAGATCACGCCCGGAGCGGGGCGAGCAATGAGCAGTTCTTC. It is translated as CSARDHARSGASNEQFF.

In its sample, this clonotype was seen a few times. The V and J genes are TRBV28 and TRBJ2-5, with D possibly TRBD2 on 6 matching bases. CDR1 and CDR2 from the germline V gene are MDHEN and SYDVKM. There are 13 residues in the CDR3. V was cut by 2 bases and J by 5 bases, with 9 bases left in between. CDR3 in DNA: TGTGCCAGCAGTTTAAGGGAGGCCGAGACCCAGTACTTC. This translates into CASSLREAETQYF.

By share, this clonotype ranks as medium-sized. This chain uses TRBV3-1 with TRBJ1-2; 9 nucleotides line up with TRBD1. The germline CDR1 and CDR2 sequences are LGHDT and YNNKEL (reference sequence). J lost 9 bases, V lost 1 base, and 3 bases had no gene match. The CDR3 runs 13 residues. CDR3 DNA sequence: TGTGCCAGCAGCCAAGTAACAGGGGGCCGCTACACCTTC. This sequence encodes CASSQVTGGRYTF.

This clonotype is deemed medium-sized. As DNA, the CDR3 is TGTGCCAGCAGTCCGAACCGCCGGGAAACCACGGTCAATGAGCAGTTCTTC. Translating gives CASSPNRRETTVNEQFF. The V and J genes are TRBV6-2 or TRBV6-3 and TRBJ2-1; perhaps TRBD2 as D (5 bases). The germline V gene has CDR1 MNHEY and CDR2 SVGEGT. V was shortened by 5 bases and J by 6 bases, with 23 bases between the two germline ends. This CDR3 comprises 17 residues.

This clonotype was counted ten times or more. This chain connects TRBV6-5 to TRBJ2-7; TRBD1 agrees at 10 bases. Germline values: CDR1 MNHEY, CDR2 SVGAGI. Trimming removed 4 bases from V and 5 bases from J; junction bases left unmatched: 8. This CDR3 contains 15 residues. The chain's CDR3 is CASSSSGTGVHEQYF. For the CDR3, the DNA is TGTGCCAGCAGTTCGTCCGGGACAGGGGTCCACGAGCAGTACTTC.

By share of the sample, this clonotype is medium-sized (0.01 to 0.1%). A much larger clone lies one base from this, so it may be a read error. Likely a read error: the CDR3 ends without its conserved phenylalanine or tryptophan. V usage is TRBV5-1 and J usage is TRBJ2-5; D gene ambiguous. The germline V gene encodes CDR1 SGHRS and CDR2 YFSETQ. V lost 1 base to trimming and J lost 5 bases, with 9 bases between them. This CDR3 is 13 amino acids long. CDR3 sequence: CASSLWSGETQYL. In nucleotides, the CDR3 is TGCGCCAGCAGCTTGTGGAGTGGGGAGACCCAGTACCTC.

This clonotype was counted only a few times. V is TRBV7-6 and J is TRBJ2-3, with TRBD2 matching over 9 bases. The CDR3 contains 17 residues. Germline V CDR1 and CDR2: SGHVS, FNYEAQ. The V and J ends lost 5 bases and 4 bases, in that order; junction bases with no gene match: 13. The CDR3 reads CASSPVGASGISDTQYF. The CDR3 nucleotides read TGTGCCAGCAGCCCCGTCGGTGCTAGCGGGATCTCAGATACGCAGTATTTT. Full variable domain (missing parts from reference TRBV7-6 and TRBJ2-3): GAGVSQSPRYKVTKRGQDVALRCDPISGHVSLYWYRQALGQGPEFLTYFNYEAQQDKSGLPNDRFSAERPEGSISTLTIQRTEQRDSAMYRCASSPVGASGISDTQYFGPGTRLTVL.

This clonotype is medium-sized by share. The rearrangement joins TRBV27 to TRBJ2-7; 8 nucleotides agree with TRBD2. V shed 6 bases, J shed 5 bases, and the junction held 9 bases outside the gene matches. CDR3 length: 14 amino acids. Germline V gives CDR1 MNHEY, CDR2 SMNVEV (reference sequence). CDR3: CASRGGLASDEQYF. Written as DNA, the CDR3 is TGTGCCAGCAGGGGAGGACTAGCTTCTGACGAGCAGTACTTC.

This clonotype has at least ten counts. The chain employs TRBV15 and TRBJ2-2, with 9 bases matching TRBD1. V was pared by 3 bases and J by 3 bases, with 17 bases of the junction left unmatched. There are 20 residues in the CDR3. The germline V gene has CDR1 LNHNV and CDR2 YYDKDF (reference sequence). The CDR3 is CATSSAIANSGTGYTGELFF. In DNA, the CDR3 is TGTGCCACCAGCAGCGCGATTGCAAACTCCGGGACAGGGTACACCGGGGAGCTGTTTTTT.

This clonotype has at least ten counts. The chain carries TRBV13 and TRBJ1-1; a weak D match, TRBD1 (5 bases). There are 15 residues in the CDR3. Between the trimmed V and J ends, which lost 10 bases and 4 bases, there was a span of 22 bases. Germline CDR1 is PRHDT and CDR2 is FYEKMQ (reference sequence). CDR3 loop: CATAFMPWRGTEAFF. The CDR3 DNA reads TGTGCCACCGCCTTTATGCCGTGGAGGGGCACTGAAGCTTTCTTT.

This clonotype is medium-sized in the sample. The chain combines TRBV29-1 with TRBJ2-3, with 7 bases matching TRBD1. After removal of 6 bases from V and 0 bases from J, the junction contained 15 bases not matched to a gene. CDR3 size: 17 residues. Germline CDR1 is SQVTM and CDR2 is ANQGSEA. The CDR3 loop is CSVGRTGASISTDTQYF. As DNA, the CDR3 is TGCAGCGTCGGCAGGACAGGCGCCTCTATTAGCACAGATACGCAGTATTTT.

The sample holds many counts of this clonotype. The rearrangement links TRBV6-1 to TRBJ2-7, with 10 positions matching TRBD2. The CDR3 runs to 16 residues. Germline CDR1 is MNHNS and CDR2 is SASEGT. The V and J ends lost 3 bases and 6 bases, in that order; junction bases with no gene match: 11. Here the CDR3 DNA reads TGTGCCAGCAGTGACCCCCCCAGCGGGAGGGCCCCCGAGCAGTACTTC. This codes for CASSDPPSGRAPEQYF.